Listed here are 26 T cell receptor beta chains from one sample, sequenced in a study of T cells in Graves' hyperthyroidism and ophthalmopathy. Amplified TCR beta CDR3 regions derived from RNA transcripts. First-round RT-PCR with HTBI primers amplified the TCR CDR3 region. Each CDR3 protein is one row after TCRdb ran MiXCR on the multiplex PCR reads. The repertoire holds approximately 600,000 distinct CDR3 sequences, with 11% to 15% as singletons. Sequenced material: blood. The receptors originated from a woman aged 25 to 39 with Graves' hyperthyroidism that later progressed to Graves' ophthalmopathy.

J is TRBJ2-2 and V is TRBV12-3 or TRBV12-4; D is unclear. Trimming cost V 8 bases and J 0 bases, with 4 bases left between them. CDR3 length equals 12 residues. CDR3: CASLANTGELFF. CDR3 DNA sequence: TGTGCCAGCTTGGCGAACACCGGGGAGCTGTTTTTT.

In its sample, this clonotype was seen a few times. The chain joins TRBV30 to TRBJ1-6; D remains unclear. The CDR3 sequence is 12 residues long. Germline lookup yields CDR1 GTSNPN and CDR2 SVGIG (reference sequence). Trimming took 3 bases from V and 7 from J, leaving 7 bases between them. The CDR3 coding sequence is TGTGCCTGGAGCCTGGAGAATTCACCCCTCCACTTT. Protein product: CAWSLENSPLHF.

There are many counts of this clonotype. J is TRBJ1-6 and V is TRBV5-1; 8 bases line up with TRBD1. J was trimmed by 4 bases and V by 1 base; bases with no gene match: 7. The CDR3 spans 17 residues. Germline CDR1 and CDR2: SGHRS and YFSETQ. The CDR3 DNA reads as TGCGCCAGCAGCTTGCGTGGACAGGGAAGTTATAATTCACCCCTCCACTTT. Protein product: CASSLRGQGSYNSPLHF.

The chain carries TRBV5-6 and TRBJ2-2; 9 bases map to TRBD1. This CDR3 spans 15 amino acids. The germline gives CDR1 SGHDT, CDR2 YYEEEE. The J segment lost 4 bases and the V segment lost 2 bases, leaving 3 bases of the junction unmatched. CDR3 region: CASSFGTGSTGELFF. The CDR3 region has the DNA TGTGCCAGCAGCTTCGGGACAGGGTCCACCGGGGAGCTGTTTTTT.

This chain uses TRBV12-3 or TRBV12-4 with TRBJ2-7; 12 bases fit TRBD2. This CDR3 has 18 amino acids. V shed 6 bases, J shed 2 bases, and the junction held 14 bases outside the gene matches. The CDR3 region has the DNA TGTGCCAGCAGAAATCTTACTTGGACTAGCGGGGTCCCCTACGAGCAGTACTTC. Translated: CASRNLTWTSGVPYEQYF.

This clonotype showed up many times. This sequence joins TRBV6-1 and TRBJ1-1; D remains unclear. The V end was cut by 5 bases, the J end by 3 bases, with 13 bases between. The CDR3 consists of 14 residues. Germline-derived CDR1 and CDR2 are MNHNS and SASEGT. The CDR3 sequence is CASSPSLWDTEAFF. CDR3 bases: TGTGCCAGCAGTCCGTCGTTGTGGGACACTGAAGCTTTCTTT.

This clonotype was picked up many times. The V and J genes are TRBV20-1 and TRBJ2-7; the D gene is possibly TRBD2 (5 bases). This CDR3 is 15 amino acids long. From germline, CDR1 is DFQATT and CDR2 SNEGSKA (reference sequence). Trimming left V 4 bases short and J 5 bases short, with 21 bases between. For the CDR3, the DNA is TGCAGTGCTATTCCCCCTAGCAGCGTCGTCAACGAGCAGTACTTC. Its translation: CSAIPPSSVVNEQYF.

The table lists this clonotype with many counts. CDR3 loop: CASRGPSNEQFF. For the CDR3, the DNA is TGTGCCAGCAGAGGACCGAGCAATGAGCAGTTCTTC. The V call is TRBV2, the J call TRBJ2-1; D not certain. This CDR3 contains 12 residues. In germline, CDR1 is SNHLY, CDR2 FYNNEI. The V end lost 6 bases, the J end lost 6 bases, and 9 bases lay between the germline ends.

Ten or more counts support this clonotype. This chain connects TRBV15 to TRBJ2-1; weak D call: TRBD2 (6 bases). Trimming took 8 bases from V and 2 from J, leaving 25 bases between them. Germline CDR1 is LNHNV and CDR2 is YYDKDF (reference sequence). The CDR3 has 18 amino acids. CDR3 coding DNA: TGTGCCACCGGGGCAGAGGGGCCTAGCGTCCTGACCTACAATGAGCAGTTCTTC. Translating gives CATGAEGPSVLTYNEQFF.

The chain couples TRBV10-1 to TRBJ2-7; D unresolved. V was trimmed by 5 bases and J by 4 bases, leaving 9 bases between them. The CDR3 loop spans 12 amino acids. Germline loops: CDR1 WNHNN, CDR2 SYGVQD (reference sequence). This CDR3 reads CASSTGLYEQYF. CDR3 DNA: TGCGCCAGCAGTACCGGGTTATACGAGCAGTACTTC.

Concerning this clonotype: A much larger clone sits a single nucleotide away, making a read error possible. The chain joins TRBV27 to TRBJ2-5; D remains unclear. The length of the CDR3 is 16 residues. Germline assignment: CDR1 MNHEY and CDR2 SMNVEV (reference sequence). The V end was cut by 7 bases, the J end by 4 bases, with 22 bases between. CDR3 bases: TGTGCCAGCACGAAGGAATCGGTCCTTCCAAGAGAGACCCAGTACTTC. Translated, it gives CASTKESVLPRETQYF.

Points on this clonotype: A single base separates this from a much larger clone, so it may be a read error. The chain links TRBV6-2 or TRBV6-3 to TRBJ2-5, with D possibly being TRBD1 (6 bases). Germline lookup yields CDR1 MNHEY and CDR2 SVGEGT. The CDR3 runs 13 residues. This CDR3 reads CASSQGHQGTQYF. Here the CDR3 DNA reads TGTGCCAGCAGTCAGGGACACCAAGGGACCCAGTACTTC.

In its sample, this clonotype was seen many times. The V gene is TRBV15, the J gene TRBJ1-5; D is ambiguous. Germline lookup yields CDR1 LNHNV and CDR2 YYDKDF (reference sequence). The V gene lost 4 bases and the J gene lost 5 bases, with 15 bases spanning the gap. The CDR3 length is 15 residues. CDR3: CATSTNPEEDQPQHF. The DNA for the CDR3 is TGTGCCACCAGCACTAACCCCGAGGAGGATCAGCCCCAGCATTTT.

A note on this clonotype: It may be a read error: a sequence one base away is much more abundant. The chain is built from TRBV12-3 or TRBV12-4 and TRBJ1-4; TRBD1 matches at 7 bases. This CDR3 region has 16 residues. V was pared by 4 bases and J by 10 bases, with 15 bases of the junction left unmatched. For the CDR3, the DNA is TGTGCCAGCAGTTGGCCCCGGGACAGCCCGGCCGTAAAACTGTTTTTT. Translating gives CASSWPRDSPAVKLFF.

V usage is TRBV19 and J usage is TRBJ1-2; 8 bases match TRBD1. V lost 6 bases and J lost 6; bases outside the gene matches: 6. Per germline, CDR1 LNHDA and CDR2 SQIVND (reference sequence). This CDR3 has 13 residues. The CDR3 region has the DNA TGTGCCAGTAGGTTTCAGGGGGCTGATGGCTACACCTTC. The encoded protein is CASRFQGADGYTF.

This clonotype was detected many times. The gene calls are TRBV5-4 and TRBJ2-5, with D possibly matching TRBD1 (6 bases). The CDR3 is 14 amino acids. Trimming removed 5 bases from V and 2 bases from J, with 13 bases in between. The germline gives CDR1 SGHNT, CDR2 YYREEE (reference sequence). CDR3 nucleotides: TGTGCCAGCAGTACTCCGGACAGTCAAGAGACCCAGTACTTC. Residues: CASSTPDSQETQYF.

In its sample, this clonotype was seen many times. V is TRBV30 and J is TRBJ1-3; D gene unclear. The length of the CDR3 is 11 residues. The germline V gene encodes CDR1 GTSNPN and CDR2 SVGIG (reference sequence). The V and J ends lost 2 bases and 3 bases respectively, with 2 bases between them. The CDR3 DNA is TGTGCCTGGAGTATTGGAAACACCATATATTTT. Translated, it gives CAWSIGNTIYF.

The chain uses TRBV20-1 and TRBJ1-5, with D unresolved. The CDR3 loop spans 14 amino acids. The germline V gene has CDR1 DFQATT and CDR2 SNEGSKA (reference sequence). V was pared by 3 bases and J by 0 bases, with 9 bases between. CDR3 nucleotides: TGCAGTGCTAGGGAAGCCAGTAGCAATCAGCCCCAGCATTTT. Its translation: CSAREASSNQPQHF.

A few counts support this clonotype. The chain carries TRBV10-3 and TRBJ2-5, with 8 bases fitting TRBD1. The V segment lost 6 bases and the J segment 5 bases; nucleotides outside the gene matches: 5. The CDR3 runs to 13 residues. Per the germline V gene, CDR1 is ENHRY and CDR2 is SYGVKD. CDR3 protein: CAIRDRVGETQYF. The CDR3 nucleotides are TGTGCCATCAGGGACAGGGTTGGTGAGACCCAGTACTTC.

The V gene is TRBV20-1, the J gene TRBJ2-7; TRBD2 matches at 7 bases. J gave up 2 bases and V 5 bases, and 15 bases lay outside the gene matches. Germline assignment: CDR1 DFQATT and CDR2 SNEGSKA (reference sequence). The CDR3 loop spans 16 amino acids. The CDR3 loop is CSALGLGGDYTYEQYF. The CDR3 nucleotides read TGCAGTGCTCTAGGGCTGGGGGGGGATTATACCTACGAGCAGTACTTC.

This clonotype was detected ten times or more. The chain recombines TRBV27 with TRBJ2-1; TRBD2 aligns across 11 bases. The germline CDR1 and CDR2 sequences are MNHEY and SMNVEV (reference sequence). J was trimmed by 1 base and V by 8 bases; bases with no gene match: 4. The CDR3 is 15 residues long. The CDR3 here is CASASGRNSYNEQFF. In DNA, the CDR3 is TGTGCCAGCGCTAGCGGGAGGAATTCCTACAATGAGCAGTTCTTC.

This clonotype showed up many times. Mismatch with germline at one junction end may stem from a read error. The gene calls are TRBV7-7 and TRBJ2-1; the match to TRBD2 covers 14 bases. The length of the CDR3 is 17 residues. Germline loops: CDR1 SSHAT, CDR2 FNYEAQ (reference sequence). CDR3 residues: CASSLVPGLAGGNEQFF. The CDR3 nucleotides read TGTGCTAGCAGCTTAGTCCCCGGACTAGCGGGAGGAAATGAGCAGTTCTTC.

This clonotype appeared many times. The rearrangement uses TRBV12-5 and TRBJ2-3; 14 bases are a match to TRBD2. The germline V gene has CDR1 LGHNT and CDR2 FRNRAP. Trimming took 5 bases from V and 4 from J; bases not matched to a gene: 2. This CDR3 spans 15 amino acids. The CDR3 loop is CASGPGLAGADTQYF. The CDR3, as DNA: TGTGCTAGTGGTCCGGGACTAGCGGGAGCAGATACGCAGTATTTT.

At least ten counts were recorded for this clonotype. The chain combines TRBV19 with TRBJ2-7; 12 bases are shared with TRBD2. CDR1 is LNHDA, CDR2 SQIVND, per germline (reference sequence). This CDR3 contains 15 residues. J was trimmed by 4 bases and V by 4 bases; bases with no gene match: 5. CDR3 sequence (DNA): TGTGCCAGTAGTACACTAGCGGGAGGCCAGTACGAGCAGTACTTC. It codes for CASSTLAGGQYEQYF.

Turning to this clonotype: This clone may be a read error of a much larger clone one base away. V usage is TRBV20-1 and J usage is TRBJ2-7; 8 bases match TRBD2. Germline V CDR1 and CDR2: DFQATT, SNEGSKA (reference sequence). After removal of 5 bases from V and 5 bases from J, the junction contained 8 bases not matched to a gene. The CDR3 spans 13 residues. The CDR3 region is CSAESSGRHEQYF. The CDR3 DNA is TGCAGTGCTGAGTCTAGCGGGCGGCACGAGCAGTACTTC.

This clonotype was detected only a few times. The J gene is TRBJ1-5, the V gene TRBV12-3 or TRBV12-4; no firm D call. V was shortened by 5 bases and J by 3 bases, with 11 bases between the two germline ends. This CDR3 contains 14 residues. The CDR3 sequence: CASSPEGDNQPQHF. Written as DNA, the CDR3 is TGTGCCAGCAGTCCAGAGGGAGACAATCAGCCCCAGCATTTT.